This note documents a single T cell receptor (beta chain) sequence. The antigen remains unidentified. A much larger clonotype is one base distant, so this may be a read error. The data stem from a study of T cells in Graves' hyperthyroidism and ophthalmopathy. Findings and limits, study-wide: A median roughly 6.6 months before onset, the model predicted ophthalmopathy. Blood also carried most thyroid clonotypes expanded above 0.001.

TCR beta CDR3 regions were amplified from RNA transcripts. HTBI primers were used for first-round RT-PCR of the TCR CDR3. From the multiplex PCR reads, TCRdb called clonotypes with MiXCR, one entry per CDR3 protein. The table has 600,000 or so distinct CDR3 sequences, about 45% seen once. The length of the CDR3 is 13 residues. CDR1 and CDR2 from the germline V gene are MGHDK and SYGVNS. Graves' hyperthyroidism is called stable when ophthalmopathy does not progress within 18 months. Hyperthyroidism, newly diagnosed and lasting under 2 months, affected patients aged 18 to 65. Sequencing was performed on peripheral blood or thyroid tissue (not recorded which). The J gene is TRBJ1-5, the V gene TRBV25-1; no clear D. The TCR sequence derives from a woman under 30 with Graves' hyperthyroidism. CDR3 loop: CASSYTWGQPRHF. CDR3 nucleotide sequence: TGTGCCAGCAGTTACACTTGGGGTCAGCCCCGGCATTTT.